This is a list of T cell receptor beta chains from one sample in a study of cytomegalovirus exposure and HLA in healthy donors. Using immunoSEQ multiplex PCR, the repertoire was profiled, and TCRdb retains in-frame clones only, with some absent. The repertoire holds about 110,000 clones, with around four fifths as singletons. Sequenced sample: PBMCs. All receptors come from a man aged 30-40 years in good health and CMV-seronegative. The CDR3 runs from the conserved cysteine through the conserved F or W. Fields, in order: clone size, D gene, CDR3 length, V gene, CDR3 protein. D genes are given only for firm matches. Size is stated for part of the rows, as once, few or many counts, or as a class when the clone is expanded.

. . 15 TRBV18 CASSPTAGVYYGYTF
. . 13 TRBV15 CATSRAEGSEQYF
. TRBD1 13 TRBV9 CASSPRTGSPLHF
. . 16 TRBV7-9 CASSPRSPGPGYEQYF
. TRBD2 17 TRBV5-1 CASSPRRLAGITGELFF
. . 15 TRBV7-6 CASSLVQGGNYGYTF
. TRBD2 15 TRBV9 CASSVYGGSYDEQFF
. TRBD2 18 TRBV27 CASSRGLAGGANTGELFF
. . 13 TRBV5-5 CASSREVAYEQYF
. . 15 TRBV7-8 CASSFGVNSNQPQHF
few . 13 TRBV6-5 CASSKGPGVEQYF
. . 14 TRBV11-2 CASSLGGVGTEAFF
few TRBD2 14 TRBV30 CAWSLAGGQETQYF
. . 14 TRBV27 CASSIRGSYNEQFF
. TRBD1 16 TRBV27 CASSMGRDRVTDTQYF
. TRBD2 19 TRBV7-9 CASSPPPGTSGGARDTQYF
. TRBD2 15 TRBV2 CASSVGTSNTGELFF
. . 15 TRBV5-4 CASSSGGSSSDTQYF
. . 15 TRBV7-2 CASSLGSGGQYEQYF
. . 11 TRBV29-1 CSVSPGYEQYF
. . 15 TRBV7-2 CASSLVSVAEETQYF
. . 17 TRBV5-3 CARSPRKGRGSSEKLFF
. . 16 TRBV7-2 CASSLALADRGEKLFF
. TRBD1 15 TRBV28 CASRTGAPALYGYTF
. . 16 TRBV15 CATSRDQPGVYNEQFF
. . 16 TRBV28 CASSWSTEFSGNTIYF
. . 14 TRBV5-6 CASSLVRGMNEQFF
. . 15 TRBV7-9 CASSSDRSGSYEQYF
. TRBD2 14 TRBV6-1 CASRPGTRTDTQYF
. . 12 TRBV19 CASSITGFEQYF
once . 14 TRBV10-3 CAISESPSSYEQYF
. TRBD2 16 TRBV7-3 CASSSPDAGAKDTQYF
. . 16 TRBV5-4 CASRSRDNSNTGELFF
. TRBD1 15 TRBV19 CASSIERDRQETQYF
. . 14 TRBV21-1 CASSKGAFSYEQYF
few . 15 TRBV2 CASIRQAVFSYEQYF
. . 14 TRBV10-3 CAIGEDGNTGELFF
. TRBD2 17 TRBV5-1 CASSLGVVAGGTDTQYF
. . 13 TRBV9 CASSAGGRETQYF
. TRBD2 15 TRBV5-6 CASSSRLAGVYEQYF
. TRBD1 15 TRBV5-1 CASSLSQGRITEAFF
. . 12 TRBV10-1 CASSGQANIQYF
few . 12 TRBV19 CASSITGFEQYF
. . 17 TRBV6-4 CASSDLKGAVLNTEAFF
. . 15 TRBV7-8 CASSPYRVSTGELFF
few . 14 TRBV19 CASSHRGGNNEQFF
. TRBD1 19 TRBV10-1 CASSEGQGALRLGQETQYF
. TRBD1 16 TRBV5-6 CASGRGLQGADSPLHF
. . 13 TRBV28 CASSPGHNYEQYF
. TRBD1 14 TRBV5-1 CASSLTGVGETQYF